This T cell receptor beta chain was profiled in a study of T cell repertoires in cytomegalovirus infection. At least ten counts were recorded for this clonotype. MiXCR, applied by TCRdb to the reads, yields one record per CDR3 protein. The table lists approximately 100,000 distinct CDR3 sequences, roughly a quarter of them singletons, with about 39% in the top ten. This CDR3 region has 14 residues. Germline V gene data show CDR1 as SGHDN and CDR2 as FVKESK. V was pared by 3 bases and J by 5 bases, with 14 bases between. Sample: CD8+ T cells from PBMCs. The TCR was taken from a human donor in good health (CMV status not recorded). Some clones in this sample may be carry-over from other donors' samples. The V call is TRBV14, the J call TRBJ2-7; D is uncertain. The CDR3 DNA reads TGTGCCAGCAGCCAGAGCGTGCACCCCAACGAGCAGTACTTC. Protein product: CASSQSVHPNEQYF.